These 21 T cell receptor beta chains originate from one sample sequenced in a study of CD8 T cells in ankylosing spondylitis. TCRdb recomputed calls from the 5' RACE reads with MiXCR, one row per CDR3 protein. This sample carries 150,000 to 250,000 distinct CDR3 sequences, around 13% of them seen once, and the ten largest clones take 15% to 20%. Input material: blood, either unsorted or a sorted T cell fraction (not recorded which). The receptors originated from a male donor with ankylosing spondylitis or in good health (not recorded which).

In its sample, this clonotype was seen a few times. The rearrangement uses TRBV7-9 and TRBJ1-1, with unresolved D. Looked up from germline, CDR1 is SEHNR and CDR2 is FQNEAQ (reference sequence). Trimming took 1 base from V and 7 from J, leaving 10 bases between them. The length of the CDR3 is 13 residues. CDR3 protein: CASSLVGWNEAFF. CDR3 DNA: TGTGCCAGCAGCTTAGTGGGTTGGAATGAAGCTTTCTTT.

This clonotype was seen a few times. The chain links TRBV4-1 to TRBJ1-1; TRBD1 matches 10 bases. This CDR3 contains 15 residues. Germline V gene lookup returns CDR1 MGHRA and CDR2 YSYEKL. V shed 1 base and J 1 base; nucleotides not matched to a gene: 0. CDR3 in amino acids: CASSQGDRGNTEAFF. The DNA of the CDR3 is TGCGCCAGCAGCCAAGGGGACAGGGGGAACACTGAAGCTTTCTTT.

This clonotype showed up just a few times. The chain recombines TRBV9 with TRBJ1-1, with a tentative D call TRBD1 (5 bases). There are 17 residues in the CDR3. Germline values: CDR1 SGDLS, CDR2 YYNGEE. The V end was cut by 2 bases, the J end by 1 base, with 18 bases between. The CDR3 DNA reads TGTGCCAGCAGCGTTGGGGGAGGGGCAGGCCCGAACACTGAAGCTTTCTTT. It encodes CASSVGGGAGPNTEAFF.

The chain recombines TRBV2 with TRBJ2-1, with 12 bases identical to TRBD2. This CDR3 has 14 amino acids. Germline CDR1 reads SNHLY; CDR2 reads FYNNEI. V was clipped by 7 bases and J by 6 bases; unmatched bases: 4. The CDR3 nucleotides read TGTGCCAGCATTACTAGCGGGAGGCTCAATGAGCAGTTCTTC. Its protein product is CASITSGRLNEQFF.

This chain connects TRBV13 to TRBJ2-2, with D tentatively TRBD1 (6 bases). Trimming took off 7 bases at V and 6 bases at J, with 9 bases between the two ends. CDR3 size: 12 residues. Germline CDR1 reads PRHDT; CDR2 reads FYEKMQ (reference sequence). The CDR3 loop is CASKGDPGELFF. CDR3 sequence (DNA): TGTGCCAGCAAGGGGGACCCCGGGGAGCTGTTTTTT.

The rearrangement joins TRBV20-1 to TRBJ2-1, with TRBD2 as a possible D gene (5 bases). Trimming took off 0 bases at V and 9 bases at J, with 18 bases between the two ends. Per germline, CDR1 DFQATT and CDR2 SNEGSKA (reference sequence). The CDR3 extends over 15 amino acids. The CDR3 sequence: CSARDNGLDTSEQFF. The CDR3 nucleotides are TGCAGTGCTAGAGATAACGGACTGGATACAAGTGAGCAGTTCTTC.

Only a few counts were recorded for this clonotype. The rearrangement uses TRBV27 and TRBJ2-5; no firm D call. V lost 2 bases and J lost 5, with 12 bases in between. CDR3 size: 14 residues. Per germline, CDR1 MNHEY and CDR2 SMNVEV (reference sequence). CDR3: CASSLTHPRETQYF. CDR3 DNA sequence: TGTGCCAGCAGTTTAACGCACCCTCGGGAGACCCAGTACTTC.

V gene TRBV15 combines with J gene TRBJ2-6, with a weak D call TRBD1 (5 bases). The CDR3 totals 17 residues. The germline V and J ends were trimmed by 0 bases and 2 bases, with 11 bases remaining between them. Germline CDR1 reads LNHNV; CDR2 reads YYDKDF (reference sequence). The CDR3 nucleotides are TGTGCCACCAGCAGAGATCAGGGTAGGACTGGGGCCAACGTCCTGACTTTC. It yields the protein CATSRDQGRTGANVLTF.

The genes are TRBV4-1 and TRBJ2-1, with TRBD2 as a possible D gene (5 bases). Germline loops: CDR1 MGHRA, CDR2 YSYEKL. This CDR3 spans 14 amino acids. The germline V and J ends were trimmed by 1 base and 10 bases, with 14 bases remaining between them. The CDR3: CASSQGTPLGEQFF. CDR3 DNA sequence: TGCGCCAGCAGCCAAGGGACTCCTCTGGGGGAGCAGTTCTTC.

This clonotype was picked up a small number of times. This chain links TRBV5-1 with TRBJ2-1; D may match TRBD1 or TRBD2 (6 bases each). Trimming shortened V by 5 bases and J by 16 bases, and 19 bases separated the two germline ends. Per the germline V gene, CDR1 is SGHRS and CDR2 is YFSETQ. This CDR3 region has 12 residues. The CDR3 protein is CASSLGGGVDFF. CDR3 in DNA: TGCGCCAGCAGTCTGGGGGGCGGCGTCGACTTCTTC.

V gene TRBV19 combines with J gene TRBJ1-1, with D possibly TRBD1 on 5 matching bases. Germline CDR1 and CDR2: LNHDA and SQIVND (reference sequence). V was cut by 5 bases and J by 8 bases, with 15 bases left in between. The length of the CDR3 is 13 residues. This CDR3 reads CASSLWGGTEAFF. CDR3 DNA sequence: TGTGCCAGTAGTCTATGGGGGGGAACCGAAGCTTTCTTT.

This clonotype was found a few times. V is TRBV12-3 or TRBV12-4 and J is TRBJ1-1; D ambiguous. With 1 base removed from V and 6 bases from J, the gap between germline ends came to 6 bases. The CDR3 covers 12 residues. CDR3 loop: CASSLGRAEAFF. The CDR3 DNA reads as TGTGCCAGCAGTTTAGGGCGGGCTGAAGCTTTCTTT.

This clonotype was counted between two and nine times. The V gene is TRBV2, the J gene TRBJ2-7, with TRBD1 matching 11 bases. Trimming took 3 bases from V and 2 from J; bases not matched to a gene: 6. This CDR3 is 16 amino acids long. Germline V gene sequence: CDR1 SNHLY, CDR2 FYNNEI. The CDR3 loop is CASSDPGTGGTYEQYF. CDR3 in DNA: TGTGCCAGCAGTGACCCTGGGACAGGGGGGACCTACGAGCAGTACTTC.

This clonotype has at least ten counts. This rearrangement joins TRBV4-1 to TRBJ2-7, with 8 bases identical to TRBD1. After removal of 0 bases from V and 1 base from J, the junction contained 8 bases not matched to a gene. The CDR3 is 17 amino acids. CDR1 and CDR2 (germline): MGHRA, YSYEKL. CDR3 coding DNA: TGCGCCAGCAGCCAAGAGAGGCGACAGGGGATATCCTACGAGCAGTACTTC. Amino acid sequence: CASSQERRQGISYEQYF.

The rearrangement joins TRBV6-4 to TRBJ2-3; 8 nucleotides line up with TRBD2. The CDR3 has 14 amino acids. V was pared by 4 bases and J by 2 bases, with 2 bases of the junction left unmatched. CDR1 and CDR2 (germline): MRHNA, SNTAGT. CDR3 sequence: CASSASGHTDTQYF. In nucleotides, the CDR3 is TGTGCCAGCAGTGCTAGCGGGCACACAGATACGCAGTATTTT.

This clonotype was observed a few times. The J gene is TRBJ1-2, the V gene TRBV7-9; D is possibly TRBD1 (6 bases). The CDR3 totals 13 residues. The germline gives CDR1 SEHNR, CDR2 FQNEAQ (reference sequence). The V end lost 8 bases, the J end lost 6 bases, and 16 bases lay between the germline ends. This chain's CDR3 is CASRTESLHGYTF. CDR3 nucleotide sequence: TGTGCCAGCCGGACAGAATCCCTACATGGCTACACCTTC.

This chain links TRBV12-5 with TRBJ1-2; tentative D call: TRBD1 (6 bases). The germline gives CDR1 LGHNT, CDR2 FRNRAP. With 4 bases removed from V and 7 bases from J, the gap between germline ends came to 13 bases. CDR3 length: 13 residues. The CDR3 bases are TGTGCTAGTGGTTCTACAGGGATCGGTGGCTACACCTTC. The encoded protein is CASGSTGIGGYTF.

This clonotype was seen a few times. This chain uses TRBV19 with TRBJ2-7, with a weak D call TRBD2 (5 bases). The CDR3 has 16 residues. The germline V gene encodes CDR1 LNHDA and CDR2 SQIVND (reference sequence). Trimming took off 2 bases at V and 0 bases at J, with 14 bases between the two ends. CDR3 DNA sequence: TGTGCCAGTAGTATAAGGACTTCGGATAGCTCCTACGAGCAGTACTTC. Protein sequence: CASSIRTSDSSYEQYF.

V gene TRBV18 combines with J gene TRBJ2-2; D is unresolved. Looked up from germline, CDR1 is KGHSH and CDR2 is LQKENI. Trimming removed 4 bases at V and 7 bases at J, with 13 bases between. The CDR3 totals 14 residues. The CDR3 region has the DNA TGTGCCAGCTCACACAGACGGGCGGACGGGGAGCTGTTTTTT. It yields the protein CASSHRRADGELFF.

The genes are TRBV13 and TRBJ2-2; a possible D gene is TRBD1 (5 bases). This CDR3 is 14 amino acids long. CDR1 and CDR2 from the germline V gene are PRHDT and FYEKMQ (reference sequence). V dropped 5 bases and J dropped 5 bases, with 12 bases sitting between them. CDR3 bases: TGTGCCAGCAGCCCTCTTTCAGGGACCGGGGAGCTGTTTTTT. It translates to CASSPLSGTGELFF.

The chain recombines TRBV4-1 with TRBJ1-2; 7 bases map to TRBD1. The germline V gene encodes CDR1 MGHRA and CDR2 YSYEKL. J was trimmed by 8 bases and V by 6 bases; bases with no gene match: 12. The CDR3 has 14 amino acids. CDR3: CASRVQGLAEGYTF. For the CDR3, the DNA is TGCGCCAGCAGAGTACAGGGGCTTGCGGAAGGCTACACCTTC.